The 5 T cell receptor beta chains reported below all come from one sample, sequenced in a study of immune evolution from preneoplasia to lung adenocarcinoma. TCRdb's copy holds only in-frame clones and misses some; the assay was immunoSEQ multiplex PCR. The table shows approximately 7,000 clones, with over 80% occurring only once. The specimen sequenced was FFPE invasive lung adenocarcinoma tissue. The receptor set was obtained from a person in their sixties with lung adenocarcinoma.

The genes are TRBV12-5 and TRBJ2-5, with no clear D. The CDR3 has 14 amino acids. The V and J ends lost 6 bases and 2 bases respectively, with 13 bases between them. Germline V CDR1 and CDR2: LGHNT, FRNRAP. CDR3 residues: CASGSWESQETQYF. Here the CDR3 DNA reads TGTGCTAGTGGAAGTTGGGAATCACAAGAGACCCAGTACTTC.

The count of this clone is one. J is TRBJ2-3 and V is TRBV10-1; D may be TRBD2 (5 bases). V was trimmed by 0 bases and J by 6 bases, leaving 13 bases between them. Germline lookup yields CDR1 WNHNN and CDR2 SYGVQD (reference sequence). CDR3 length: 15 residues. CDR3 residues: CASSESGVLADTQYF. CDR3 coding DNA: TGCGCCAGCAGTGAGTCTGGGGTCTTAGCGGATACGCAGTATTTT.

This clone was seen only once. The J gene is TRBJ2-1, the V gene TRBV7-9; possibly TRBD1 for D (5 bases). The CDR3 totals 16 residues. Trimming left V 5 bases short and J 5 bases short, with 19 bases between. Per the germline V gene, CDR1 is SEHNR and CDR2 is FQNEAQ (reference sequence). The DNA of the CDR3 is TGTGCCAGCAGCACCATACAGGACATCCTTGACAATGAGCAGTTCTTC. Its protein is CASSTIQDILDNEQFF.

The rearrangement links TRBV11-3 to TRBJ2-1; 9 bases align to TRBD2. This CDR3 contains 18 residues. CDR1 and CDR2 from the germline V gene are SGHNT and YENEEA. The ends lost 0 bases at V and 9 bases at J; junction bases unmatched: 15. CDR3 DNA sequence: TGTGCCAGCAGCTTAGATGCCCTTAGCGGGAGTCGTTTAATTGAGCAGTTCTTC. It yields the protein CASSLDALSGSRLIEQFF.

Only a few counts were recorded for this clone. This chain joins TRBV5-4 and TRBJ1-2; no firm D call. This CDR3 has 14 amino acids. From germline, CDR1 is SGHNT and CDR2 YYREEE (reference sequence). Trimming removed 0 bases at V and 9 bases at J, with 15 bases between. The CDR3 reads CASSLDISGNRYTF. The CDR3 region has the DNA TGTGCCAGCAGCTTGGATATATCGGGGAATCGCTACACCTTC.